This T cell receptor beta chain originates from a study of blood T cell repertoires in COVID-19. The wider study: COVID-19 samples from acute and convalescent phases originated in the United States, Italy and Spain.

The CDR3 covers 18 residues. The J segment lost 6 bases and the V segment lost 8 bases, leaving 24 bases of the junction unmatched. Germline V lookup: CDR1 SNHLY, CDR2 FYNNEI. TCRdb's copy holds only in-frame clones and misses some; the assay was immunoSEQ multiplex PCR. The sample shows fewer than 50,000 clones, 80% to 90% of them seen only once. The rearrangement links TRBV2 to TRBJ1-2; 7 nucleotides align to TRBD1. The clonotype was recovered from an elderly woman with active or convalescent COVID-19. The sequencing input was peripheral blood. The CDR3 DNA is TGTGCCAGCGAAAATTTTATGGTCAAAATACAGGGGTCTAATGGCTACACCTTC. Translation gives CASENFMVKIQGSNGYTF.